The next 2 T cell receptor beta chains were all read from a single sample in a study of T cell clonality in common variable immunodeficiency. Data came from immunoSEQ multiplex PCR; TCRdb stores just in-frame clones and leaves some out. The sample yields about 35,000 clones, without any singletons. Sequenced material: peripheral blood mononuclear cells. All receptors derive from a person aged 18 to 70 in good health.

This clone was counted only a few times. Read sequence stops 3 residues before the CDR3 end, and the germline J gene provides the missing end. Additional DNA sequences in this sample encode the identical CDR3. V usage is TRBV5-6 and J usage is TRBJ1-1, with TRBD1 matching over 8 bases. CDR1 SGHDT and CDR2 YYEEEE come from the germline V gene. The CDR3 is made up of 15 amino acids. The CDR3: CASSLAGRGQETAFF. The CDR3 DNA, read in part, is TGTGCCAGCAGCTTGGCGGGCAGGGGGCAAGAGACC.

This clone was observed many times. The read ends 3 residues early relative to the CDR3; the germline J gene fills the gap. The rearrangement uses TRBV18 and TRBJ2-1; D is perhaps TRBD2 (5 bases). V lost 4 bases and J 4 bases, leaving 14 bases between the germline ends. This CDR3 spans 15 amino acids. CDR1 and CDR2 from the germline V gene are KGHSH and LQKENI. The CDR3: CASSLLEANYNEQFF. The sequenced part of the CDR3 DNA is TGTGCCAGCTCACTACTAGAGGCCAATTACAATGAG.